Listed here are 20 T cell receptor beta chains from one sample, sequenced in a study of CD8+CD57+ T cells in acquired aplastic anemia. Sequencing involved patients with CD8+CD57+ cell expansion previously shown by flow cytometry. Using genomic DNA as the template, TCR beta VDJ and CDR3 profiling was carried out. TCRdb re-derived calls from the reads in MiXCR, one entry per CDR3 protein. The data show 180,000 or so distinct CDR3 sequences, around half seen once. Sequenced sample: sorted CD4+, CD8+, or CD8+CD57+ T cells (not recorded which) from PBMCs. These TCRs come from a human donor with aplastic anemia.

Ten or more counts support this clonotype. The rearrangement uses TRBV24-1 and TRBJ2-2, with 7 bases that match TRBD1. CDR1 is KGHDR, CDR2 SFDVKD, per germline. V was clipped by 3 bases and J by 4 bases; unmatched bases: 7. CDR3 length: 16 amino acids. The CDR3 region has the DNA TGTGCCACCAGTGATCTCGAGGGGGCCCCCACCGGGGAGCTGTTTTTT. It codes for CATSDLEGAPTGELFF.

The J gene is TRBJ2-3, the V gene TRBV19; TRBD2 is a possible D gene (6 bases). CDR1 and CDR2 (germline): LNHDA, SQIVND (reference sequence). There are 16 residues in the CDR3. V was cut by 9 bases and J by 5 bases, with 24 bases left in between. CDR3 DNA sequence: TGTGCCAGCCGCTCAGTAGCGGCGGGGTCAGGAGATACGCAGTATTTT. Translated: CASRSVAAGSGDTQYF.

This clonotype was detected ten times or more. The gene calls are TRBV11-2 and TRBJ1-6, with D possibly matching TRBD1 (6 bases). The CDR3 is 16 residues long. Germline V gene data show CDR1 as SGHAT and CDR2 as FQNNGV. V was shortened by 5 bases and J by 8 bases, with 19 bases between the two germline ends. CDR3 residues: CASSLGGSGVDSPLHF. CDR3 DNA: TGTGCCAGCAGCCTGGGGGGGTCAGGGGTGGATTCACCCCTCCACTTT.

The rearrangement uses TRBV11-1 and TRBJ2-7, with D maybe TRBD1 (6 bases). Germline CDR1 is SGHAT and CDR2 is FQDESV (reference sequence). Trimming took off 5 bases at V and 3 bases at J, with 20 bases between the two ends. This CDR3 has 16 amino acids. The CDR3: CASSPTSQGIRYEQYF. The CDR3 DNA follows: TGTGCCAGCAGCCCAACCTCCCAGGGGATTCGCTACGAGCAGTACTTC.

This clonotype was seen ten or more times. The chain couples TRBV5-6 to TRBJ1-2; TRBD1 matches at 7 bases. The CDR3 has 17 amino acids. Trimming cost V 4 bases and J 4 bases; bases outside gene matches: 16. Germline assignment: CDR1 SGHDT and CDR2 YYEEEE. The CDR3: CASSPGGTEKTIYGYTF. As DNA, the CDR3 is TGTGCCAGCAGCCCGGGTGGGACAGAAAAAACAATCTATGGCTACACCTTC.

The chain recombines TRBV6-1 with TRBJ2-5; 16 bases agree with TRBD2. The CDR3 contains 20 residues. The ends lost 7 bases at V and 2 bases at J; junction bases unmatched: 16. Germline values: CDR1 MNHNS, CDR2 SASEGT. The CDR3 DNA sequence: TGTGCCAGCAATCAGGGACTAGCGGGGGGGTTAAAATCCCAACAAGAGACCCAGTACTTC. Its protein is CASNQGLAGGLKSQQETQYF.

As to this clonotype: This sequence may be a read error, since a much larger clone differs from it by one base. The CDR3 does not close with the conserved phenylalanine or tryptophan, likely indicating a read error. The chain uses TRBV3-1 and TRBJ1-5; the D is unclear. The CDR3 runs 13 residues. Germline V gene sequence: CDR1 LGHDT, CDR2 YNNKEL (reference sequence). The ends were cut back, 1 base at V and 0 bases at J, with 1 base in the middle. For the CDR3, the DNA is TGTGCCAGCAGCCAAGGTAGCAATCAGCCCCAGCATCTT. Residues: CASSQGSNQPQHL.

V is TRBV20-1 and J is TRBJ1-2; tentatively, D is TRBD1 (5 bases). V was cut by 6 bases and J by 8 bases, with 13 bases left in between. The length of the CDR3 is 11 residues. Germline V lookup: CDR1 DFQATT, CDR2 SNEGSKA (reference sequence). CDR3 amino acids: CSASGFEGYTF. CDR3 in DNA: TGCAGTGCCTCAGGGTTCGAGGGCTACACCTTC.

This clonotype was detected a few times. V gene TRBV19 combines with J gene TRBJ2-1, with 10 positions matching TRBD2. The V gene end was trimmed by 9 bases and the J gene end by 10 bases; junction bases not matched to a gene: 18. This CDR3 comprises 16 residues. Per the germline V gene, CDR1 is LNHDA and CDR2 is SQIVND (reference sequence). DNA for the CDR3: TGTGCCAGCAGCCGCCTAAGCGGGGGGGCCGGGGGAGAGCAGTTCTTC. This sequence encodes CASSRLSGGAGGEQFF. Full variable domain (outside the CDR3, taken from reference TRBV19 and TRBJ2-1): DGGITQSPKYLFRKEGQNVTLSCEQNLNHDAMYWYRQDPGQGLRLIYYSQIVNDFQKGDIAEGYSVSREKKESFPLTVTSAQKNPTAFYLCASSRLSGGAGGEQFFGPGTRLTVL.

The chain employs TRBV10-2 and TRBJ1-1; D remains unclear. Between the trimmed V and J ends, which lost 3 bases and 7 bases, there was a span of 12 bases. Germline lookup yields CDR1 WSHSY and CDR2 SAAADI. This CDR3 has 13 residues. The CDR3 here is CASSDGRGFEAFF. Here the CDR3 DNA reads TGCGCCAGCAGTGATGGGAGAGGCTTTGAAGCTTTCTTT.

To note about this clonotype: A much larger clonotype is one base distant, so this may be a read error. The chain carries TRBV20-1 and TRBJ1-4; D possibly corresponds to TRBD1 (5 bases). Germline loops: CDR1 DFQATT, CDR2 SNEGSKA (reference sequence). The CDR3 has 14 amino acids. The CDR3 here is CSAKFGGGNEELFF. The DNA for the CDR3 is TGCAGTGCTAAATTCGGGGGAGGGAATGAAGAACTGTTTTTT.

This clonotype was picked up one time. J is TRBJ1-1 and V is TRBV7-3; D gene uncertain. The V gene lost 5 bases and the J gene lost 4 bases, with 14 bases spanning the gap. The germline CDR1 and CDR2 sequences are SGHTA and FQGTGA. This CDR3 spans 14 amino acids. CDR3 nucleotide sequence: TGTGCCAGCAGCGTCGAAGACGGCGGCACTGAAGCTTTCTTT. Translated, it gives CASSVEDGGTEAFF.

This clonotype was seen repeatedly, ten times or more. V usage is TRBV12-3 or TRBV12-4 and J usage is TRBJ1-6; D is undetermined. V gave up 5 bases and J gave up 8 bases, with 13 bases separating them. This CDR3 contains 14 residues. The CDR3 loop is CASSHNPKDSPLHF. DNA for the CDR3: TGTGCCAGCAGTCACAATCCTAAGGATTCACCCCTCCACTTT.

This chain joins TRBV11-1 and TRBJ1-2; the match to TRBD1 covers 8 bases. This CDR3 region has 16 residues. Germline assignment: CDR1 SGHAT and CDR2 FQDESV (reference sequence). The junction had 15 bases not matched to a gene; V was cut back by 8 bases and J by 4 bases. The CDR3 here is CASASSWGQETYGYTF. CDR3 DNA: TGTGCCAGCGCCAGCAGCTGGGGACAGGAGACCTATGGCTACACCTTC.

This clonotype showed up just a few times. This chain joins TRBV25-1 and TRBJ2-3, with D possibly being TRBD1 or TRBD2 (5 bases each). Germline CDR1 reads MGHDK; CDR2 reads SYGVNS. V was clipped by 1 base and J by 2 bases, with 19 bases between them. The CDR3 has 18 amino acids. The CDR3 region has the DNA TGTGCCAGCAGTGAATCCCCGGGACGTAAAGCCGCCACAGATACGCAGTATTTT. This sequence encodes CASSESPGRKAATDTQYF.

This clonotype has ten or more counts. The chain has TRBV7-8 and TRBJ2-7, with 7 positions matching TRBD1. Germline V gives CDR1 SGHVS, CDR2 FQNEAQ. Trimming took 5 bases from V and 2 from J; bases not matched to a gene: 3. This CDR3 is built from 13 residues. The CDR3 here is CASSHTGAYEQYF. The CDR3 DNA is TGTGCCAGCAGCCATACAGGGGCCTACGAGCAGTACTTC.

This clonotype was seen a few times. The CDR3 region has the DNA TGTGCCAGCAGCAGACACGAGGGGCGTATGGCTGGGGCCAACGTCCTGACTTTC. Translating gives CASSRHEGRMAGANVLTF. The rearrangement uses TRBV14 and TRBJ2-6; D tentatively fits TRBD1 or TRBD2 (5 bases each). Trimming shortened V by 5 bases and J by 2 bases, and 19 bases separated the two germline ends. The CDR3 has 18 amino acids. Germline CDR1 is SGHDN and CDR2 is FVKESK.

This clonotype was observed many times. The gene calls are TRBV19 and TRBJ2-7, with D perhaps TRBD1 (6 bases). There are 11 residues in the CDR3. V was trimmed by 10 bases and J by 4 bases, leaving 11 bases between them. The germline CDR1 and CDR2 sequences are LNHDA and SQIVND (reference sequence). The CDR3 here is CATKDRYEQYF. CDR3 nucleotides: TGTGCCACCAAGGACAGATACGAGCAGTACTTC. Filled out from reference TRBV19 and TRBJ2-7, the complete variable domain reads DGGITQSPKYLFRKEGQNVTLSCEQNLNHDAMYWYRQDPGQGLRLIYYSQIVNDFQKGDIAEGYSVSREKKESFPLTVTSAQKNPTAFYLCATKDRYEQYFGPGTRLTVT.

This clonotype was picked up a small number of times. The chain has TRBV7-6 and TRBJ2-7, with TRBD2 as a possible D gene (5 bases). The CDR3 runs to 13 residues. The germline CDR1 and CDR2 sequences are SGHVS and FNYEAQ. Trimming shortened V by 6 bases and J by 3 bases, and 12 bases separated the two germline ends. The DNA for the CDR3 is TGTGCCAGCAGTTTAAAGGGAGTCTACGAGCAGTACTTC. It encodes CASSLKGVYEQYF.

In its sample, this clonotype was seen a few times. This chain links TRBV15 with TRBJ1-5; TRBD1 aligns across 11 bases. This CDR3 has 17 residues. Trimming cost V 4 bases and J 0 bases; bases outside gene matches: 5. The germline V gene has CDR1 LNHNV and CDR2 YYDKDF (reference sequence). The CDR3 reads CATSMGQGEVSNQPQHF. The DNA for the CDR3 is TGTGCCACCAGCATGGGACAGGGGGAGGTTAGCAATCAGCCCCAGCATTTT.